These T cell receptor beta chains were read from a single sample in a study of T cells in Graves' hyperthyroidism and ophthalmopathy. One entry per CDR3 protein, called by TCRdb with MiXCR from the multiplex PCR reads. This table has approximately 400,000 distinct CDR3 sequences, about 16% appearing once. The sequenced sample was blood. The receptors shown here come from a woman aged 30 to 39 with Graves' hyperthyroidism. Each CDR3 is given with its conserved first and last residue. Each record gives: CDR3 protein, CDR3 DNA, D gene, clone size, V gene, J gene. The D gene is left open where the match is weak. Clone sizes are given selectively: once, few, many, or a class where the clone is expanded.

cdr3_aa: CASSFAYTSSYNEQFF
cdr3_nt: TGTGCCAGCAGCTTCGCGTACACCAGCTCCTACAATGAGCAGTTCTTC
d_call: .
clone_size: .
v_call: TRBV5-5
j_call: TRBJ2-1

cdr3_aa: CSARWKEKLFF
cdr3_nt: TGCAGTGCTAGGTGGAAGGAAAAACTGTTTTTT
d_call: .
clone_size: few
v_call: TRBV20-1
j_call: TRBJ1-4

cdr3_aa: CASQDRVIYEQYF
cdr3_nt: TGTGCCAGCCAAGACAGGGTGATTTACGAGCAGTACTTC
d_call: TRBD1
clone_size: many
v_call: TRBV28
j_call: TRBJ2-7

cdr3_aa: CASSVVLPNTGELFF
cdr3_nt: TGTGCCAGCAGTGTAGTCCTCCCGAACACCGGGGAGCTGTTTTTT
d_call: .
clone_size: .
v_call: TRBV2
j_call: TRBJ2-2

cdr3_aa: CASSPGQGVIGNYGYTF
cdr3_nt: TGTGCCAGCAGCCCGGGACAGGGGGTCATAGGCAACTATGGCTACACCTTC
d_call: TRBD1
clone_size: many
v_call: TRBV7-8
j_call: TRBJ1-2

cdr3_aa: CASSRISYEQYF
cdr3_nt: TGTGCCAGCAGTCGAATTTCCTACGAGCAGTACTTC
d_call: .
clone_size: many
v_call: TRBV28
j_call: TRBJ2-7

cdr3_aa: CASSLPLAGELFF
cdr3_nt: TGTGCCAGCAGTTTACCTCTAGCCGGGGAGCTGTTTTTT
d_call: .
clone_size: .
v_call: TRBV27
j_call: TRBJ2-2

cdr3_aa: CASSLSQGVWTF
cdr3_nt: TGTGCCAGCAGTTTATCCCAGGGTGTTTGGACCTTC
d_call: .
clone_size: .
v_call: TRBV27
j_call: TRBJ1-2

cdr3_aa: CAWSGSNYGYTF
cdr3_nt: TGTGCCTGGAGTGGCAGCAACTATGGCTACACCTTC
d_call: .
clone_size: many
v_call: TRBV30
j_call: TRBJ1-2

cdr3_aa: CASSRGTGRNEKLFF
cdr3_nt: TGTGCCAGCAGCCGTGGGACAGGACGTAATGAAAAACTGTTTTTT
d_call: TRBD1
clone_size: few
v_call: TRBV5-8
j_call: TRBJ1-4

cdr3_aa: CASSDRGGLTDTQYF
cdr3_nt: TGTGCCAGCAGTGATCGGGGTGGATTAACAGATACGCAGTATTTT
d_call: .
clone_size: .
v_call: TRBV6-1
j_call: TRBJ2-3

cdr3_aa: CTSSFQQEQYF
cdr3_nt: TGTACCAGCAGCTTCCAACAGGAGCAGTACTTC
d_call: .
clone_size: .
v_call: TRBV7-9
j_call: TRBJ2-7

cdr3_aa: CASSGRTGVFTDTQYF
cdr3_nt: TGTGCCAGCAGCGGGCGGACAGGGGTTTTCACAGATACGCAGTATTTT
d_call: TRBD1
clone_size: .
v_call: TRBV9
j_call: TRBJ2-3

cdr3_aa: CASSVEAGGPGEQFF
cdr3_nt: TGTGCCAGCAGCGTAGAAGCGGGAGGGCCTGGTGAGCAGTTCTTC
d_call: TRBD2
clone_size: few
v_call: TRBV9
j_call: TRBJ2-1

cdr3_aa: CSARLVASGRMGGLYEQFF
cdr3_nt: TGCAGTGCTAGATTAGTGGCTAGCGGGCGAATGGGTGGGCTATATGAGCAGTTCTTC
d_call: TRBD2
clone_size: many
v_call: TRBV20-1
j_call: TRBJ2-1

cdr3_aa: CASSQERSQGIDGYTF
cdr3_nt: TGTGCCAGCAGCCAAGAACGGTCACAGGGCATCGATGGCTACACCTTC
d_call: .
clone_size: many
v_call: TRBV3-1
j_call: TRBJ1-2

cdr3_aa: CASSWRGGNGWDEQFF
cdr3_nt: TGTGCCAGCAGCTGGAGGGGGGGAAACGGGTGGGATGAGCAGTTCTTC
d_call: .
clone_size: once
v_call: TRBV27
j_call: TRBJ2-1

cdr3_aa: CSATHREGLPYEQYF
cdr3_nt: TGCAGTGCTACCCACAGGGAGGGGCTTCCCTACGAGCAGTACTTC
d_call: .
clone_size: many
v_call: TRBV20-1
j_call: TRBJ2-7

cdr3_aa: CTSSLGADNQPQHF
cdr3_nt: TGTACCAGCAGCTTAGGGGCAGATAATCAGCCCCAGCATTTT
d_call: .
clone_size: .
v_call: TRBV7-2
j_call: TRBJ1-5

cdr3_aa: CASSFLSSGSGETQYF
cdr3_nt: TGTGCCAGCAGCTTCCTTTCTAGCGGGAGTGGTGAGACCCAGTACTTC
d_call: TRBD2
clone_size: many
v_call: TRBV11-2
j_call: TRBJ2-5

cdr3_aa: CASSLEFRSLNEQFF
cdr3_nt: TGTGCCAGCAGCTTAGAGTTTCGGAGCCTCAATGAGCAGTTCTTC
d_call: .
clone_size: many
v_call: TRBV7-9
j_call: TRBJ2-1

cdr3_aa: CASSLVRWNEQFF
cdr3_nt: TGTGCCAGCAGCTTAGTTCGTTGGAATGAGCAGTTCTTC
d_call: .
clone_size: many
v_call: TRBV11-1
j_call: TRBJ2-1

cdr3_aa: CASSQDPGRRQETQYF
cdr3_nt: TGTGCCAGCAGCCAAGATCCAGGGAGGCGGCAAGAGACCCAGTACTTC
d_call: .
clone_size: many
v_call: TRBV3-1
j_call: TRBJ2-5

cdr3_aa: CASSEGRREYGYTF
cdr3_nt: TGTGCCAGCAGTGAAGGTCGCAGAGAATATGGCTACACCTTC
d_call: .
clone_size: many
v_call: TRBV2
j_call: TRBJ1-2

cdr3_aa: CASSEEGLGYYEQYF
cdr3_nt: TGTGCCAGCAGTGAAGAGGGACTAGGTTACTACGAGCAGTACTTC
d_call: TRBD2
clone_size: few
v_call: TRBV2
j_call: TRBJ2-7

cdr3_aa: CASSFLPGQNYEQYF
cdr3_nt: TGTGCCAGCAGCTTTCTACCGGGACAGAACTACGAGCAGTACTTC
d_call: TRBD1
clone_size: many
v_call: TRBV7-9
j_call: TRBJ2-7